This TCR beta chain stems from a study of CD8+CD57+ T cells in acquired aplastic anemia. Turning to the study itself: Across the sorted CD4+ and CD8+ cells, DNA amounts averaged roughly 3 ug. General study points: Patients and controls turned out to have some 30 CD8+ CDR3 sequences in common. Patients showed no significant difference from controls in CD8+ Simpson's diversity.

TCR beta VDJ and CDR3 profiling used genomic DNA as template. TCRdb processed the reads anew with MiXCR; each CDR3 protein has one entry. The sample yields tens of thousands of distinct CDR3 sequences, 55% seen once. The CDR3 totals 15 residues. The V end lost 4 bases, the J end lost 1 base, and 14 bases lay between the germline ends. Per the germline V gene, CDR1 is SEHNR and CDR2 is FQNEAQ (reference sequence). As concerns this clonotype: The antigen remains unidentified.

The J gene is TRBJ2-7, the V gene TRBV7-9; D possibly corresponds to TRBD2 (5 bases). Material for sequencing was sorted CD4+, CD8+, or CD8+CD57+ T cells (not recorded which) from PBMCs. This receptor was obtained from a human donor in good health, serving as a control. The DNA of the CDR3 is TGTGCCAGCAGCTCCCCCCGGACGGGATCCTACGAGCAGTACTTC. This encodes CASSSPRTGSYEQYF.